This T cell receptor (beta chain) was found in a study of regulatory T cells in long-lasting Graves disease (dated by TCRdb to the early 2020s). Study-level background: In the newly diagnosed Graves' disease group, patients had been taking antithyroid drugs for less than 3 months. Peripheral blood TCR sequencing and RNA sequencing compared persistent Graves' disease patients with newly diagnosed Graves' disease patients. A total of around 35 samples underwent TCR sequencing, from about 13 patients with persistent Graves' disease and 20 or so patients with newly diagnosed Graves' disease. The study took place in China and was registered as a clinical trial. The study at large found these results: Persistent disease showed preferential use of TRBV28, TRBJ1-2 and TRBJ2-5, whereas newly diagnosed disease favored TRBV20-1 and TRBJ2-1. Persistent patients shared more public clonotypes among themselves (fewer than 3,000) than newly diagnosed patients did (approximately 870). Lower TCR Shannon entropy and fewer highly expanded clones were observed in persistent Graves' disease patients than in newly diagnosed patients, which suggested clonal expansion. The study examined only peripheral blood because the primary lesion, thyroid tissue, could not be accessed. Only the TCR beta chain was sequenced and analyzed. The authors noted that the small sample size was a limitation that may lower accuracy.

This clonotype has ten or more counts. The target of this receptor is not known. No much larger clone is present one base from it, and per-base qualities are unavailable. This specimen's time point label, interpreted: newly diagnosed GD, antithyroid drugs for less than 3 months. For both TCR sequencing and RNA sequencing, RNA was extracted from PBMCs in TRIzol. The diagnosis of Graves' disease followed American Thyroid Association guidelines. Patients were recruited from an endocrinology department in Xi'an, China. Each patient gave 7.5 to 10 milliliters of peripheral blood, collected in an EDTA anticoagulant tube. Ficoll Paque Plus density gradient separation was used to isolate PBMCs, and no further T cell sorting was done. An Agilent 2100 Bioanalyzer and agarose gel were used to check RNA quality, while a NanoDrop 2000 measured RNA concentration. Receptor libraries were prepared by multiplex PCR. Sequenced on an Illumina HiSeq 4000. CDR3 regions were amplified by Arm-PCR with iRepertoire HTBI primers to construct TCR beta libraries. Before sequencing, the PCR products underwent gel purification. Regarding the original processing steps: Across samples, 55 to 80 TRBV and around 15 TRBJ segments were identified and used for gene usage analysis of CDR3 amino acid clonotypes. Filtered high-quality paired reads were merged into contigs using COPE and FqMerger. BLAST was used to align contigs to IMGT TRBV, TRBD and TRBJ reference genes, and CDR3 was defined according to IMGT. Any clonotype with a frequency above 0.1% was classified as a highly expanded clone. Repertoire diversity was measured by Shannon entropy, and V-J evenness by the Gini coefficient. Public clonotypes were defined as clonotypes shared by more than one individual. TCRdb handled the public reads itself, with Q25 trimming in fastp and clone calling in MiXCR, and kept productive beta chains. A single entry per CDR3 protein holds the most common genes and DNA from its merged rows. These V and J calls derive from TCRdb rather than the authors' analysis. This sample comprises hundreds of thousands of distinct CDR3 sequences, approximately 15% of them detected only once. The biggest ten clones account for approximately 30% of the sample.

CDR1 and CDR2 (DFQATT, SNEGSKA) derive from the germline V gene (reference sequence). The CDR3 sequence holds 14 residues, the cysteine and phenylalanine included. CDR3 DNA only is kept here, 42 bases in frame from base 1. The V and J ends are trimmed by 0 bases and 2 bases, leaving 9 bases between them. These data also featured in a second study, about T cells in Graves' hyperthyroidism and ophthalmopathy. The second study, in turn, reports: Graves' hyperthyroidism was defined as stable when no progression to ophthalmopathy occurred over 18 months of follow-up. The hyperthyroidism patients were between 18 and 65 years old and newly diagnosed, with a disease duration of less than 2 months. Exclusion was applied to patients with uncontrolled infections, other autoimmune diseases, pregnancy or lactation. Diagnoses were established on the basis of clinical symptoms, serum thyroxine and TRAb, thyroid ultrasound, and orbital computed tomography. For the first round of RT-PCR on the TCR CDR3, the HTBI primer set was used together with the Qiagen OneStep RT-PCR kit. Most expanded thyroid clonotypes (frequency above 0.001) were also detected in blood, a finding suggesting that blood repertoires may reflect thyroid immune responses. A 13 V-J signature model separated ophthalmopathy from stable hyperthyroidism, with around 91% sensitivity and about 81% specificity in cross-validation and 80%/75% in testing. In validation, the model predicted progression to ophthalmopathy with about 71% sensitivity and less than 80% specificity, a median of approximately 6.7 months before onset. A discovery cohort of 95 to 100 patients, about 43 with Graves' ophthalmopathy and over 55 with stable Graves' hyperthyroidism, was used to find distinguishing TCR V-J signatures. Prospective prediction of ophthalmopathy was tested in an independent validation cohort of fewer than 20 hyperthyroidism patients and 17 patients who later progressed to ophthalmopathy. The approximately 100 discovery patients were divided at random into training and test sets in a 7:3 ratio. In addition, the study compared T-cell repertoires in thyroid tissue and in blood from a handful of Graves' hyperthyroidism patients. After sampling, hyperthyroidism patients received methimazole starting at 30 mg daily, and ophthalmopathy patients received high-dose intravenous methylprednisolone. Libraries were constructed in a second round of multiplex PCR, after which size selection and purification were performed. Sequencing of the libraries was done on an Illumina HiSeq2000 using paired-end 100 bp reads. Raw data were processed with SOAPnuke, discarding reads with adapters, uncalled bases, mean Phred below 15, or no exact constant-primer or identifier match. High-quality paired reads were merged with COPE v1.2.5, and unique nucleotide sequences were defined as clonotypes. Clonotypes were aligned to IMGT TRBV, TRBD and TRBJ reference segments using MiTCR v1.1. Only V-J combinations with frequency above 0.0001, covering 99.2% of repertoires, were analysed. The TCS score was defined as F50 (clonal expansion) divided by E x V (chaos), with BLOSUM62-based TCRdist calculated between CDR3 peptides within each V-J. Welch's t-statistics and random forest reduced fewer than 600 V-J features to under 15, which were used in a naive Bayes classifier (R e1071). Sample size was not statistically predetermined, and blinding of investigators to group allocation was not performed. The paper reports TCR Vbeta CDR3 sequencing of approximately 130 peripheral blood samples: 43 ophthalmopathy, 70 to 85 hyperthyroidism and approximately 17 progressor patients.

The V and J genes are TRBV20-1 and TRBJ2-3; the D gene is unclear. Here the sequenced sample was peripheral blood mononuclear cells (PBMCs), taken at new diagnosis, from a patient treated with antithyroid drugs. This clonotype was obtained from a middle-aged man with Graves disease. Donor details come from another sample of the same person, matched by shared clones. The DNA reads TGCAGTGCTAGAGAAGATGGGAACACAGATACGCAGTATTTT. Translated, it gives CSAREDGNTDTQYF.